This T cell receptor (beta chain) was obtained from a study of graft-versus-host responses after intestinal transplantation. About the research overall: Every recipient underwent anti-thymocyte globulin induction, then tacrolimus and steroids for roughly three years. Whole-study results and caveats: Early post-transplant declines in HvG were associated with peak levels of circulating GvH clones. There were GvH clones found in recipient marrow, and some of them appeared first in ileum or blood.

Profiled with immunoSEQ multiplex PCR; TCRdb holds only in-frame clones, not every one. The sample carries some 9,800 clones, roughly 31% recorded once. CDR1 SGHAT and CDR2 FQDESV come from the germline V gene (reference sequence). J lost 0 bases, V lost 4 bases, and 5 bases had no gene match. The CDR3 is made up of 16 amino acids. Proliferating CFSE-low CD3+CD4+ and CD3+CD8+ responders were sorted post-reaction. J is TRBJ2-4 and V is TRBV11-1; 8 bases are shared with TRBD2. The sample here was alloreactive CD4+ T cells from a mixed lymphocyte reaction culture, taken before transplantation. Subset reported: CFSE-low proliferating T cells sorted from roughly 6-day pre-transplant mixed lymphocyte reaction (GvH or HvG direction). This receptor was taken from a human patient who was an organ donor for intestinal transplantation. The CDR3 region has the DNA TGTGCCAGCAGCTCGGGACTAGGCCTAGCCAAAAACATTCAGTACTTC. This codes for CASSSGLGLAKNIQYF.